One sample yielded the 2 T cell receptor beta chains listed below, sequenced in a study of a mutant IDH1 vaccine in newly diagnosed glioma. These receptors have no known antigen. Indicated time point: week 5, during vaccination. In every dose of vaccine, 300 ug of mutant IDH1 20-mer peptide was given alongside topical imiquimod. Profiling relied on immunoSEQ multiplex PCR, and the TCRdb table lists in-frame clones only, not all of them. Among tens of thousands of clones listed, approximately 80% were seen once. This specimen was PBMCs, taken from a glioma patient whose treatment included an IDH1 peptide vaccine. These receptor sequences come from a man younger than 40 with glioma.

The chain is built from TRBV5-5 and TRBJ2-5; 11 nucleotides align to TRBD2. With V trimmed by 0 bases and J by 5 bases, 9 bases remained unmatched. Germline lookup yields CDR1 SGHKS and CDR2 YYEKEE (reference sequence). This CDR3 is 17 amino acids long. As DNA, the CDR3 is TGTGCCAGCAGCTTGGGGCTAGCGGGGGGTATCCGGGAGACCCAGTACTTC. This encodes CASSLGLAGGIRETQYF.

The gene calls are TRBV30 and TRBJ1-2; perhaps TRBD1 as D (5 bases). The CDR3 spans 13 residues. In germline, CDR1 is GTSNPN, CDR2 SVGIG (reference sequence). The V end lost 3 bases, the J end lost 8 bases, and 16 bases lay between the germline ends. The chain's CDR3 is CAWSLGRGGGYTF. The CDR3 nucleotides read TGTGCCTGGAGCTTAGGGAGGGGCGGCGGCTACACCTTC.